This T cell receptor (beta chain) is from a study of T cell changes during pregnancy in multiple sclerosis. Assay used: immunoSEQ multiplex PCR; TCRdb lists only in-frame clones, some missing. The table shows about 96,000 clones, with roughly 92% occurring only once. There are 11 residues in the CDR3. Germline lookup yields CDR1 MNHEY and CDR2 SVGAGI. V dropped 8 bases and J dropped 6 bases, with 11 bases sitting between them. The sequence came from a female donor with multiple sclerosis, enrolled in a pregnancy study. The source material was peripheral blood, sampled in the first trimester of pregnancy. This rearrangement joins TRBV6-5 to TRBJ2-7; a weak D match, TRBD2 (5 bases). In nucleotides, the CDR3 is TGTGCCAGCGGCCTAGGAGGCGAGCAGTACTTC. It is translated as CASGLGGEQYF.